This T cell receptor (beta chain) is drawn from a study of blood T cell repertoires in COVID-19. Trimming removed 2 bases from V and 2 bases from J, with 9 bases in between. Germline-derived CDR1 and CDR2 are SEHNR and FQNEAQ (reference sequence). The CDR3 length is 14 residues. Repertoires were generated with immunoSEQ multiplex PCR, while TCRdb's copy carries only in-frame clones and drops some. The data contain under 65,000 clones, roughly 80% of them singletons. The chain links TRBV7-9 to TRBJ1-2; possibly TRBD1 for D (5 bases). The sequenced sample was peripheral blood. The clonotype originates from a woman in her sixties or seventies with acute or convalescent COVID-19. The CDR3 DNA sequence: TGTGCCAGCAGCTTAACGGGGGAAAACTATGGCTACACCTTC. It yields the protein CASSLTGENYGYTF. Looking up the rest from reference TRBV7-9 and TRBJ1-2 gives the full variable domain: DTGVSQNPRHKITKRGQNVTFRCDPISEHNRLYWYRQTLGQGPEFLTYFQNEAQLEKSRLLSDRFSAERPKGSFSTLEIQRTEQGDSAMYLCASSLTGENYGYTFGSGTRLTVV.